Below are 12 T cell receptor beta chains sequenced from a single sample in a study of radiotherapy plus CTLA-4 blockade in lung cancer. TCRdb's table, derived via immunoSEQ multiplex PCR, lists solely in-frame clones and lacks some. The repertoire holds 55,000 to 65,000 clones, with about 72% as singletons. Sequenced here: peripheral blood, sampled from a patient treated with radiotherapy plus ipilimumab. Receptor source: a human donor with non-small cell lung cancer who had a complete response to radiotherapy plus ipilimumab.

As regards this clone: An end of the junction differs from the germline gene, which may be a read error. The rearrangement links TRBV7-2 to TRBJ2-1; the D is unclear. Germline values: CDR1 SGHTA, CDR2 FQGNSA. The length of the CDR3 is 13 residues. CDR3: CASSYDSSNEQFF. The CDR3 DNA follows: TGTGCCAGCAGCTACGACTCCTCCAATGAGCAGTTCTTC.

V usage is TRBV6-4 and J usage is TRBJ2-1; 8 nucleotides line up with TRBD1. Germline loops: CDR1 MRHNA, CDR2 SNTAGT. The CDR3 runs to 12 residues. The V gene end was trimmed by 6 bases and the J gene end by 9 bases; junction bases not matched to a gene: 4. CDR3 region: CASSTTGGEQFF. CDR3 bases: TGTGCCAGCAGCACAACAGGGGGTGAGCAGTTCTTC.

The rearrangement uses TRBV6-5 and TRBJ1-1; D perhaps matches TRBD1 (6 bases). Germline assignment: CDR1 MNHEY and CDR2 SVGAGI. Trimming removed 0 bases from V and 3 bases from J, with 11 bases in between. The length of the CDR3 is 15 residues. The CDR3 sequence is CASSYSSGVDTEAFF. The CDR3 nucleotides are TGTGCCAGCAGTTACTCTTCAGGGGTAGACACTGAAGCTTTCTTT.

This chain links TRBV19 with TRBJ2-1; D is ambiguous. Germline CDR1 LNHDA, CDR2 SQIVND (reference sequence). The CDR3 covers 11 residues. Trimming stripped 6 bases from V and 5 bases from J, with 5 bases between. CDR3 bases: TGTGCCAGTAGACTGAACAATGAGCAGTTCTTC. Protein: CASRLNNEQFF.

This clone was observed a few times. One junction end disagrees with the germline gene, perhaps due to a read error. The J gene is TRBJ1-1, the V gene TRBV5-1; D may be TRBD1 (5 bases). The germline CDR1 and CDR2 sequences are SGHRS and YFSETQ. This CDR3 comprises 13 residues. The CDR3 DNA sequence: TGTGCCAGCAGCTTGGGGGGGGACACTGAAGCTTTCTTT. It yields the protein CASSLGGDTEAFF.

V and J are TRBV14 and TRBJ2-7; 7 nucleotides align to TRBD1. V lost 1 base and J lost 5; bases outside the gene matches: 8. The V gene's germline CDR1 is SGHDN and CDR2 FVKESK. This CDR3 region has 15 residues. As DNA, the CDR3 is TGTGCCAGCAGCCAAGTCGCAGGGGGTTGGAACGAGCAGTACTTC. This translates into CASSQVAGGWNEQYF.

The chain employs TRBV14 and TRBJ1-6; 8 bases match TRBD1. The germline V gene encodes CDR1 SGHDN and CDR2 FVKESK. The ends lost 3 bases at V and 0 bases at J; junction bases unmatched: 7. The CDR3 runs to 18 residues. The CDR3 nucleotides read TGTGCCAGCAGCCACGGGGACAGGAGCAACTCCTATAATTCACCCCTCCACTTT. Encoded protein: CASSHGDRSNSYNSPLHF.

This clone was counted a few times. The V gene is TRBV7-6, the J gene TRBJ2-7, with 9 bases fitting TRBD2. Germline CDR1 SGHVS, CDR2 FNYEAQ. CDR3 length equals 13 residues. V lost 1 base to trimming and J lost 5 bases; unmatched junction nucleotides: 0. CDR3 bases: TGTGCCAGCAGCTTAGGGACTAGCGACGAGCAGTACTTC. Encoded protein: CASSLGTSDEQYF.

The chain couples TRBV7-9 to TRBJ2-7, with 7 nucleotides matching TRBD1. The CDR3 runs to 14 residues. The ends lost 3 bases at V and 3 bases at J; junction bases unmatched: 5. Germline V gene sequence: CDR1 SEHNR, CDR2 FQNEAQ (reference sequence). The CDR3 protein is CASSFEGQSYEQYF. The CDR3 nucleotides are TGTGCCAGCAGCTTCGAGGGACAGAGCTACGAGCAGTACTTC.

V gene TRBV30 combines with J gene TRBJ2-7, with 7 bases matching TRBD2. The length of the CDR3 is 15 residues. The germline V gene has CDR1 GTSNPN and CDR2 SVGIG (reference sequence). J lost 4 bases, V lost 0 bases, and 9 bases had no gene match. CDR3 nucleotide sequence: TGTGCCTGGAGTGTTTGGCGGGGGTGGAGGTACGAGCAGTACTTC. Residues: CAWSVWRGWRYEQYF. The whole variable domain, filled in from reference TRBV30 and TRBJ2-7, reads SQTIHQWPATLVQPVGSPLSLECTVEGTSNPNLYWYRQAAGRGLQLLFYSVGIGQISSEVPQNLSASRPQDRQFILSSKKLLLSDSGFYLCAWSVWRGWRYEQYFGPGTRLTVT.

The gene calls are TRBV6-6 and TRBJ2-1; D is unresolved. Germline V CDR1 and CDR2: MNHNY, SVGAGI (reference sequence). The CDR3 covers 11 residues. V was pared by 6 bases and J by 8 bases, with 8 bases between. CDR3 in amino acids: CASSNQYEQFF. The CDR3 coding sequence is TGTGCCAGCAGCAACCAGTATGAGCAGTTCTTC.

The gene calls are TRBV19 and TRBJ1-2; 9 bases line up with TRBD1. Germline CDR1 LNHDA, CDR2 SQIVND (reference sequence). V trimming: 3 bases; J trimming: 4 bases; junction bases outside the gene matches: 6. CDR3 size: 15 residues. The CDR3 loop reads CASSIRDRAAYGYTF. The CDR3 bases are TGTGCCAGTAGTATCCGGGACAGGGCCGCCTATGGCTACACCTTC.